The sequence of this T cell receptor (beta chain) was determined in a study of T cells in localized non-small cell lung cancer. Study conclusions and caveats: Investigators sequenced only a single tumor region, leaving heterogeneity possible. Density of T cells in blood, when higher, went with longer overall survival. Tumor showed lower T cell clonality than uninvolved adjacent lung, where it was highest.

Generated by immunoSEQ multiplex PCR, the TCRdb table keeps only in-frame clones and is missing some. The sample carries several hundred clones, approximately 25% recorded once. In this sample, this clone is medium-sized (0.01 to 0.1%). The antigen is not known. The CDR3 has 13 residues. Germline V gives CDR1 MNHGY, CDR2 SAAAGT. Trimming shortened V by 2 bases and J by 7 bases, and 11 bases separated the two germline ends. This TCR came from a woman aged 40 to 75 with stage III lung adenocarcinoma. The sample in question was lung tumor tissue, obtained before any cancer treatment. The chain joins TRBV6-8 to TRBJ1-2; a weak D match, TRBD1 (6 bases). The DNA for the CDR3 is TGTGCCAGCAGTTACGAGGGGGTGGGTGGCTACACCTTC. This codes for CASSYEGVGGYTF.